The text below deals with one T cell receptor (beta chain). Antigen unknown. Investigators merged groups given second doses at roughly 4 or roughly 12 weeks. The data were taken from a study of T cell responses to AZD1222 COVID-19 vaccine. Data came from immunoSEQ multiplex PCR; TCRdb stores just in-frame clones and leaves some out. The sample includes approximately 140,000 clones, approximately 90% of them seen just once. Germline-derived CDR1 and CDR2 are SQVTM and ANQGSEA. Trimming removed 5 bases from V and 1 base from J, with 11 bases in between. This CDR3 region has 13 residues. Study-wide results and limits: Samples come after the peak T cell response, not at day 14. The study found Spike-specific TCR breadth and depth rose after two AZD1222 doses. Donors skewed white British and female; clonal diversity was possibly underestimated.

Sequences were derived from peripheral blood, sampled 28 days after the second AZD1222 dose. The clonotype originates from an adult who received the AZD1222 COVID-19 vaccine. The V call is TRBV29-1, the J call TRBJ1-1; D uncertain. The CDR3 is CSVKPGRNTEAFF. The CDR3 DNA reads as TGCAGCGTTAAGCCCGGACGGAACACTGAAGCTTTCTTT.